This TCR beta chain was retrieved from a study of CXCR3-negative and CXCR3-positive naive CD8 T cells. The study's findings and limits: Fresh PBMCs were used in most assays, and CXCR3 expression partially decreased after cryopreservation.

The CDR3 totals 16 residues. With respect to this clonotype: Its specificity is unknown.

UMI-labeled 5' RACE TRB cDNA libraries were prepared from the cells. After re-calling the 5' RACE reads, TCRdb lists one entry per CDR3 protein, DNA absent. The sample has 70,000 to 95,000 distinct CDR3 sequences. The V and J genes are TRBV12-3 or TRBV12-4 and TRBJ1-2; without DNA, the TCRdb call of TRBD1 cannot be checked. Material: naive CXCR3- CD8+ T cells from blood. The subset denotes: CD45RO-CCR7+CD27+CD95- naive CD8+ T cells lacking CXCR3 (TNR3-). This receptor was taken from a human donor in good health. Some clones in this sample may be carry-over from other donors' samples. The CDR3 loop is CASSLRDRESMKGYTF.